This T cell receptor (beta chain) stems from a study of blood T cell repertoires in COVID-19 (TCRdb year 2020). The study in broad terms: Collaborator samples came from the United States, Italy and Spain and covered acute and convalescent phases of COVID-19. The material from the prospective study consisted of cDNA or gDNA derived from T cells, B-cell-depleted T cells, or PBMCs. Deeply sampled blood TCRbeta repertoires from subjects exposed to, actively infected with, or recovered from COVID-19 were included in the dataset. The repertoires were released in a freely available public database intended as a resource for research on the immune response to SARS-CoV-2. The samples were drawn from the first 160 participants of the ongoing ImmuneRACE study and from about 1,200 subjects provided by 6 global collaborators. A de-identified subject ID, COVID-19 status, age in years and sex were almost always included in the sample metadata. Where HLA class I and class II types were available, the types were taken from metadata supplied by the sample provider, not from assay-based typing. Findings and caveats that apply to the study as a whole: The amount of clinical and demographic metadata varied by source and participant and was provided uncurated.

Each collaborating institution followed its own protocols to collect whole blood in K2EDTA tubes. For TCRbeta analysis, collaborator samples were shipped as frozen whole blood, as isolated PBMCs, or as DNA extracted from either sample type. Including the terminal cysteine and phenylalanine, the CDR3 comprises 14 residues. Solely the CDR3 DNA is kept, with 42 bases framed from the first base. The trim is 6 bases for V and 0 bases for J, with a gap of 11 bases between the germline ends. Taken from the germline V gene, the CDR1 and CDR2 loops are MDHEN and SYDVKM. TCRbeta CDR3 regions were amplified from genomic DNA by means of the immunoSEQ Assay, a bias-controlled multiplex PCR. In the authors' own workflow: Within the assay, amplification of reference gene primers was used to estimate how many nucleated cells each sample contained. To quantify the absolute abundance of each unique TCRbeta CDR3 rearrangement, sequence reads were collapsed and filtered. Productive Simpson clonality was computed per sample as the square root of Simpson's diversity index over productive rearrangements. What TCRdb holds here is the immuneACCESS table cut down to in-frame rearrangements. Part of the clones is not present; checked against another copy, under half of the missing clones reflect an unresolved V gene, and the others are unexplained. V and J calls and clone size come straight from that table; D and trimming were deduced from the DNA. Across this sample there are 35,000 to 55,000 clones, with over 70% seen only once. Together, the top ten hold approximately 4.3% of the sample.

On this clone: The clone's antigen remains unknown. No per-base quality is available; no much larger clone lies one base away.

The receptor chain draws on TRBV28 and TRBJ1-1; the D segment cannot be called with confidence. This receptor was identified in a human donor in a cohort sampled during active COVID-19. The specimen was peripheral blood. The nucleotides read TGTGCCAGCAGAATAGCGGTGATGAACACTGAAGCTTTCTTT. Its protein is CASRIAVMNTEAFF.